This TCR beta chain derives from a study of blood T cell repertoires in COVID-19. Trimming removed 2 bases from V and 4 bases from J, with 18 bases in between. Per germline, CDR1 LNHDA and CDR2 SQIVND (reference sequence). The CDR3 is 17 residues long. Assay used: immunoSEQ multiplex PCR; TCRdb lists only in-frame clones, some missing. The repertoire holds over 150,000 clones, with under 85% as singletons. Seattle researchers signed up patients amid active infection and tracked them longitudinally. The chain couples TRBV19 to TRBJ1-5; no clear D. This receptor was taken from an elderly man with COVID-19, enrolled during active disease. The sequenced sample consisted of peripheral blood. DNA of the CDR3: TGTGCCAGTAGTATAAGGCCTCGGGTTGGACTGAATCAGCCCCAGCATTTT. Translation gives CASSIRPRVGLNQPQHF. The variable domain in full, completed from reference TRBV19 and TRBJ1-5, reads DGGITQSPKYLFRKEGQNVTLSCEQNLNHDAMYWYRQDPGQGLRLIYYSQIVNDFQKGDIAEGYSVSREKKESFPLTVTSAQKNPTAFYLCASSIRPRVGLNQPQHFGDGTRLSIL.